This TCR beta chain was sequenced for a study of blood T cell repertoires in COVID-19. As for the study in general: COVID-19 samples from acute and convalescent phases originated in the United States, Italy and Spain. Sources were T cells, B-cell-depleted T cells, or PBMCs; the material itself was cDNA or gDNA.

Unmatched junction bases numbered 8, after V lost 9 bases and J lost 4 bases. This CDR3 is built from 13 residues. Germline CDR1 reads LNHDA; CDR2 reads SQIVND (reference sequence). Per the original data handling: By means of reference gene primer amplification, nucleated cell counts were estimated. Libraries were prepared by immunoSEQ multiplex PCR; TCRdb keeps only in-frame clonotypes and omits some of them. D and trimming come from the DNA, and the V and J calls and clone size come from that table. The sample carries 24,000 or so clones, around 80% recorded once. The material sequenced was peripheral blood. This TCR was recovered from a woman aged 80 or over with acute or convalescent COVID-19. The chain combines TRBV19 with TRBJ1-2; TRBD1 agrees at 7 bases. The CDR3, as DNA: TGTGCCAGCGGAGACCGGGACAGCTATGGCTACACCTTC. Residues: CASGDRDSYGYTF.